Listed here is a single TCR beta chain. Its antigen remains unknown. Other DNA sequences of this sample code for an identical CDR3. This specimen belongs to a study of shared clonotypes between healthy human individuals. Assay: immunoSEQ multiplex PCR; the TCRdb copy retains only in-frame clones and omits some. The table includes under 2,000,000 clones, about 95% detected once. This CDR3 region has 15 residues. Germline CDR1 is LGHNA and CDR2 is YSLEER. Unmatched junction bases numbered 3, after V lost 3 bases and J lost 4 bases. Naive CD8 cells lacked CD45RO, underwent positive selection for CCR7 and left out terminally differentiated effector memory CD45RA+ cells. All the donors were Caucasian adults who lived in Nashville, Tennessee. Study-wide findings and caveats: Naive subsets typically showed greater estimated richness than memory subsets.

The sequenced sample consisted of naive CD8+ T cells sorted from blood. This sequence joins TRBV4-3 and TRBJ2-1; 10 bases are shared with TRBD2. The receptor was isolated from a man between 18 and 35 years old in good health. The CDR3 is CASSQASGGYNEQFF. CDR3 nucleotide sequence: TGCGCCAGCAGCCAGGCTAGCGGGGGTTACAATGAGCAGTTCTTC.